This record concerns one TCR beta chain sequence. Antigen unknown. Additional DNA sequences in this sample encode the identical CDR3. The naive CD8 population came from CD45RO-negative cells selected for CCR7, without terminally differentiated effector memory CD45RA+ cells. This sample stems from a study of shared clonotypes between healthy human individuals. Overall study: Three plates each covered CD4 naive and memory; CD8 naive two, CD8 memory one.

Assay used: immunoSEQ multiplex PCR; TCRdb lists only in-frame clones, some missing. The sample has about 750,000 clones; 80% to 95% are singletons. Overall study results and limits: The rarefaction results pointed to incomplete sorted-subset sequencing despite large depth. Measured sharing among donors was expected to vary with sequencing depth. Clonotypes shared by all four sorted-subset donors had higher generation probabilities than non-shared clonotypes.

Germline CDR1 is SGDLS and CDR2 is YYNGEE. CDR3 size: 14 residues. J lost 2 bases, V lost 0 bases, and 1 base had no gene match. This receptor was obtained from a man under 40 in good health. Sequenced sample: naive CD8+ T cells sorted from blood. This sequence joins TRBV9 and TRBJ1-1; 7 nucleotides match TRBD1. This CDR3 reads CASSVGTGNTEAFF. Written as DNA, the CDR3 is TGTGCCAGCAGCGTAGGGACAGGAAACACTGAAGCTTTCTTT.